The 15 T cell receptor beta chains presented below share a single source sample, sequenced in a study of blood T cell repertoires in COVID-19. Method: immunoSEQ multiplex PCR; TCRdb's copy keeps in-frame clones and lacks some. The table has about 200,000 clones, approximately 82% seen once. The sequenced sample was peripheral blood. The receptors shown here come from a human donor in a cohort sampled during active COVID-19.

V is TRBV4-2 and J is TRBJ2-3; no definite D call. The CDR3 totals 13 residues. Germline V gives CDR1 LGHNA, CDR2 YNFKEQ. V lost 1 base to trimming and J lost 7 bases, with 9 bases between them. The CDR3 region is CASSQGFSNTQYF. For the CDR3, the DNA is TGTGCCAGCAGCCAAGGCTTCAGTAATACGCAGTATTTT.

The genes are TRBV28 and TRBJ2-1, with 7 positions matching TRBD2. After removal of 7 bases from V and 7 bases from J, the junction contained 10 bases not matched to a gene. The CDR3 sequence is 14 residues long. Germline V CDR1 and CDR2: MDHEN, SYDVKM. The CDR3 region is CASNWLGRENEQFF. CDR3 in DNA: TGTGCCAGCAATTGGCTCGGGCGGGAGAATGAGCAGTTCTTC.

This sequence joins TRBV7-9 and TRBJ2-7; D might be TRBD1 (6 bases). The CDR3 length is 12 residues. V was cut by 5 bases and J by 6 bases, with 11 bases left in between. Germline values: CDR1 SEHNR, CDR2 FQNEAQ (reference sequence). CDR3 sequence reads: CASSETGAEQYF. The CDR3 nucleotides read TGTGCCAGCAGCGAGACAGGAGCCGAGCAGTACTTC.

The chain couples TRBV5-1 to TRBJ2-3; D is unclear. CDR3 length: 15 amino acids. Germline CDR1 and CDR2: SGHRS and YFSETQ. V gave up 0 bases and J gave up 4 bases, with 12 bases separating them. The CDR3 protein is CASSLVSPGPDTQYF. The CDR3 region has the DNA TGCGCCAGCAGCTTGGTTTCTCCTGGGCCAGATACGCAGTATTTT.

The V gene is TRBV4-1, the J gene TRBJ2-7, with D maybe TRBD2 (5 bases). CDR1 is MGHRA and CDR2 is YSYEKL in the germline V gene. The CDR3 runs to 14 residues. V dropped 3 bases and J dropped 0 bases, with 9 bases sitting between them. CDR3 sequence reads: CASSQEVSSYEQYF. DNA for the CDR3: TGCGCCAGCAGCCAGGAGGTGAGCTCCTACGAGCAGTACTTC.

The chain has TRBV9 and TRBJ2-5; no definite D call. Trimming took off 0 bases at V and 4 bases at J, with 10 bases between the two ends. CDR1 is SGDLS and CDR2 is YYNGEE in the germline V gene. CDR3 length equals 14 residues. CDR3 region: CASSVGSVGETQYF. The CDR3 nucleotides are TGTGCCAGCAGCGTAGGGAGCGTCGGAGAGACCCAGTACTTC. Together with reference TRBV9 and TRBJ2-5, the CDR3 gives the full variable domain: DSGVTQTPKHLITATGQRVTLRCSPRSGDLSVYWYQQSLDQGLQFLIQYYNGEERAKGNILERFSAQQFPDLHSELNLSSLELGDSALYFCASSVGSVGETQYFGPGTRLLVL.

This clone showed up just once. CDR3 loop: CATSRDRSGASPRQYF. Here the CDR3 DNA reads TGTGCCACCAGCAGAGATCGGTCAGGGGCCTCCCCAAGGCAGTATTTT. The V and J genes are TRBV15 and TRBJ2-3, with D maybe TRBD1 (6 bases). The germline V gene encodes CDR1 LNHNV and CDR2 YYDKDF (reference sequence). Trimming took off 0 bases at V and 11 bases at J, with 21 bases between the two ends. The CDR3 consists of 16 residues. The full variable domain, its missing parts supplied by reference TRBV15 and TRBJ2-3, is DAMVIQNPRYQVTQFGKPVTLSCSQTLNHNVMYWYQQKSSQAPKLLFHYYDKDFNNEADTPDNFQSRRPNTSFCFLDIRSPGLGDTAMYLCATSRDRSGASPRQYFGPGTRLTVL.

The chain uses TRBV30 and TRBJ2-1, with TRBD2 identical over 12 bases. The V gene's germline CDR1 is GTSNPN and CDR2 SVGIG (reference sequence). V dropped 0 bases and J dropped 2; count of bases not matched to a gene: 2. The CDR3 consists of 16 residues. For the CDR3, the DNA is TGTGCCTGGAGTGTCCCTAGCGGGGGGGCCTACAATGAGCAGTTCTTC. It yields the protein CAWSVPSGGAYNEQFF.

The CDR3 DNA follows: TGTGCCAGCAGGTTGCGAGAGACCCAGTACTTC. Encoded protein: CASRLRETQYF. The chain uses TRBV28 and TRBJ2-5, with D unclear. This CDR3 spans 11 amino acids. Per the germline V gene, CDR1 is MDHEN and CDR2 is SYDVKM. Between the trimmed V and J ends, which lost 6 bases and 4 bases, there was a span of 6 bases. Combining the CDR3 with reference TRBV28 and TRBJ2-5 gives the whole variable domain DVKVTQSSRYLVKRTGEKVFLECVQDMDHENMFWYRQDPGLGLRLIYFSYDVKMKEKGDIPEGYSVSREKKERFSLILESASTNQTSMYLCASRLRETQYFGPGTRLLVL.

This chain links TRBV29-1 with TRBJ2-7; 9 nucleotides line up with TRBD1. The CDR3 loop spans 11 amino acids. The junction had 4 bases not matched to a gene; V was cut back by 6 bases and J by 7 bases. In germline, CDR1 is SQVTM, CDR2 ANQGSEA. CDR3 bases: TGCAGCGTGCACAGGGGGCGGGAGCAGTACTTC. Translating it yields CSVHRGREQYF.

This clone was seen a few times. The genes are TRBV29-1 and TRBJ1-2; possible D gene TRBD1, 5 bases. CDR3 length: 13 residues. Germline V lookup: CDR1 SQVTM, CDR2 ANQGSEA. Trimming pared 6 bases from V and 5 bases from J, leaving 16 bases between. In DNA form, the CDR3 reads TGCAGCGTATCCCAGACAGCTACTTATGGCTACACCTTC. Translated: CSVSQTATYGYTF.

The chain carries TRBV3-1 (or the pseudogene TRBV3-2) and TRBJ2-2, with D possibly TRBD1 on 6 matching bases. The V gene lost 1 base and the J gene lost 1 base, with 19 bases spanning the gap. The CDR3 contains 19 residues. Germline V gene sequence: CDR1 LGHDT, CDR2 YNNKEL (reference sequence). This CDR3 is CASSQGAQWGQGNTGELFF. Written as DNA, the CDR3 is TGTGCCAGCAGCCAAGGAGCCCAATGGGGGCAGGGGAACACCGGGGAGCTGTTTTTT.

The chain carries TRBV27 and TRBJ1-2; perhaps TRBD1 as D (6 bases). The V gene's germline CDR1 is MNHEY and CDR2 SMNVEV (reference sequence). The CDR3 is 14 residues long. The V end lost 0 bases, the J end lost 6 bases, and 11 bases lay between the germline ends. CDR3 coding DNA: TGTGCCAGCAGTTTATCCGGGCGGACAGATGGCTACACCTTC. It translates to CASSLSGRTDGYTF.

The CDR3 here is CATSSPGTGPYEQYF. The CDR3 nucleotides are TGTGCCACCAGCAGTCCTGGGACAGGGCCCTACGAGCAGTACTTC. The chain joins TRBV15 to TRBJ2-7; 9 bases are a match to TRBD1. In germline, CDR1 is LNHNV, CDR2 YYDKDF (reference sequence). The ends lost 3 bases at V and 2 bases at J; junction bases unmatched: 5. The CDR3 covers 15 residues.

V is TRBV16 and J is TRBJ1-1, with TRBD1 identical over 11 bases. The CDR3 spans 15 residues. V dropped 2 bases and J dropped 1; count of bases not matched to a gene: 0. Germline V gene data show CDR1 as KGHSY and CDR2 as FQNENV. For the CDR3, the DNA is TGTGCCAGCAGCCAAGGGACAGGGGGGAACACTGAAGCTTTCTTT. It yields the protein CASSQGTGGNTEAFF.